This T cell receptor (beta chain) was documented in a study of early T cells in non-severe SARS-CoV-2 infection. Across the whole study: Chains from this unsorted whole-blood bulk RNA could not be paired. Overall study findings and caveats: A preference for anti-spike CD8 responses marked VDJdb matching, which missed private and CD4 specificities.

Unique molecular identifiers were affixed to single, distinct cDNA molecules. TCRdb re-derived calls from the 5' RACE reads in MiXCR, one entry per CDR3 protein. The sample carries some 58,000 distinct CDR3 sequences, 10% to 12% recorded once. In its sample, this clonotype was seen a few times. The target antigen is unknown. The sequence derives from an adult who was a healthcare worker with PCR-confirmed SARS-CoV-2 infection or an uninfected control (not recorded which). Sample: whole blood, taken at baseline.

DNA for the CDR3: TGCAGTGCTAGAGCCCTCCCGACAGCAACCATTAATACGCAGTATTTT. This sequence encodes CSARALPTATINTQYF. The rearrangement links TRBV20-1 to TRBJ2-3, with D tentatively TRBD1 (5 bases). The CDR3 runs to 16 residues. V lost 1 base, J lost 7 bases, and 21 bases lay in between. Germline V gives CDR1 DFQATT, CDR2 SNEGSKA (reference sequence).